Detailed here is one TCR beta chain. Antigen specificity is unknown. 60 Vbeta and 13 Jbeta primers were used in PCR. This table comes from immunoSEQ multiplex PCR, and its TCRdb copy is limited to in-frame clones, with some not included. The sample records 150,000 to 200,000 clones, roughly two thirds being singletons. These data originate in a study of cytomegalovirus exposure and HLA in healthy donors. Study as a whole: Of approximately 400 genotyped donors, 81% clustered with self-reported Caucasian donors. Broader study findings: Links to common viral pathogens appeared, in a later analysis, for several of the most significant clusters. Cytomegalovirus-associated TCR beta chains were listed, numbering roughly 150. In most subjects, TCR beta sequences reportedly gave accurate predictions of HLA-A and HLA-B alleles.

Sequencing input: PBMCs. The receptor comes from a woman aged 35 to 49 in good health and CMV-seropositive.

CDR3 nucleotide sequence: TGTGCCAGCAGTGGGTTCGAGGGGGGGCCCTACGAGCAGTACTTC. This codes for CASSGFEGGPYEQYF. The J gene is TRBJ2-7, the V gene TRBV2; weak D call: TRBD2 (7 bases). Germline V gene data show CDR1 as SNHLY and CDR2 as FYNNEI. The V end was cut by 4 bases, the J end by 2 bases, with 15 bases between. This CDR3 is 15 amino acids long.